This T cell receptor (beta chain) was sequenced in a study of T cell repertoires in cytomegalovirus infection. This clonotype was detected only a few times. Its target is not known. TCRdb reanalysed the reads using MiXCR and keeps one entry per CDR3 protein. The table records about 330,000 distinct CDR3 sequences, around 9.5% of them present only once. The J segment lost 5 bases and the V segment lost 4 bases, leaving 3 bases of the junction unmatched. This CDR3 contains 14 residues. Germline V lookup: CDR1 SGHTA, CDR2 FQGNSA. Broader study findings: What dominated the ex vivo response were HLA-C-restricted CMV-specific TCR beta clonotypes.

Material: PBMCs. This TCR was sampled from a human donor in good health (CMV status not recorded). Some clones in this sample may be carry-over from other donors' samples. The rearrangement uses TRBV7-2 and TRBJ2-3; TRBD2 matches 10 bases. CDR3 in DNA: TGTGCCAGCAGCTACGGACTAGCGGTAGATACGCAGTATTTT. As protein: CASSYGLAVDTQYF.